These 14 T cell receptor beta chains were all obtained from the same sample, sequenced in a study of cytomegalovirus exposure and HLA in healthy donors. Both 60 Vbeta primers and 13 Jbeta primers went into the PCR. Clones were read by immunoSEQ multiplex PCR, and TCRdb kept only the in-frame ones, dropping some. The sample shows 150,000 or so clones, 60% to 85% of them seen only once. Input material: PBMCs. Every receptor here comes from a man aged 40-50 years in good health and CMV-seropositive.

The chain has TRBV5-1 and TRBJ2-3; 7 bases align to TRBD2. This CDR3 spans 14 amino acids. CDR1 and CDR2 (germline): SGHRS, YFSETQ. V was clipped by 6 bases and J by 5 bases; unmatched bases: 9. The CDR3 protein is CASKLGGTEDTQYF. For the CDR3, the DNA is TGCGCCAGCAAATTGGGGGGGACCGAAGATACGCAGTATTTT.

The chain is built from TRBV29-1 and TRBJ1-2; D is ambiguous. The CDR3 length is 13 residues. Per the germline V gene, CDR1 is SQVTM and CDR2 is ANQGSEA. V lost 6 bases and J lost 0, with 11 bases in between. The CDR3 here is CSVWRGTNYGYTF. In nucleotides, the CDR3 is TGCAGCGTCTGGCGGGGAACTAACTATGGCTACACCTTC. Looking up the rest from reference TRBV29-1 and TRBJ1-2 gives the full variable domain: SAVISQKPSRDICQRGTSLTIQCQVDSQVTMMFWYRQQPGQSLTLIATANQGSEATYESGFVIDKFPISRPNLTFSTLTVSNMSPEDSSIYLCSVWRGTNYGYTFGSGTRLTVV.

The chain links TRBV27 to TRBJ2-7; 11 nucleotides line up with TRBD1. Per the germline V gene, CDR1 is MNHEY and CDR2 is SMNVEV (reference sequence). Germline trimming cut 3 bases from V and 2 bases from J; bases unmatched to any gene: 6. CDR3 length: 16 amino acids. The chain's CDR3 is CASSFRPGQGAYEQYF. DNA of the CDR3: TGTGCCAGCAGTTTTCGACCGGGACAGGGGGCCTACGAGCAGTACTTC.

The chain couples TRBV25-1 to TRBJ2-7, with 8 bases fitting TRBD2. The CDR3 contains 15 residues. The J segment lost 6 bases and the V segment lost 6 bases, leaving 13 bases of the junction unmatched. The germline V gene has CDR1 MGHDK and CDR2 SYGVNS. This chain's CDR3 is CASSLALAGSGEQYF. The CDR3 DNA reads TGTGCCAGCAGCCTGGCCCTAGCGGGTTCCGGCGAGCAGTACTTC.

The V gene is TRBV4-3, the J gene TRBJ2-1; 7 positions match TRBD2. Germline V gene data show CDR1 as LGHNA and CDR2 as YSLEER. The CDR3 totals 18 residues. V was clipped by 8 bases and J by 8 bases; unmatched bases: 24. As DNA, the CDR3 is TGCGCCAGCCCGAAGCCCGTGTGGGAGCGGGGAAAGTCCTATGAGCAGTTCTTC. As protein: CASPKPVWERGKSYEQFF.

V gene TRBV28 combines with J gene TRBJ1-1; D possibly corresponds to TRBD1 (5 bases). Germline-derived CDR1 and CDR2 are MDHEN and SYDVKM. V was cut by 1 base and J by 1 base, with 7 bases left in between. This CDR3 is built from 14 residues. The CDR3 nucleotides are TGTGCCAGCAGTTTATACAGGAGGAACACTGAAGCTTTCTTT. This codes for CASSLYRRNTEAFF.

This CDR3 reads CATSMALATYNEQFF. Here the CDR3 DNA reads TGTGCCACCAGCATGGCGTTAGCGACCTACAATGAGCAGTTCTTC. The chain couples TRBV15 to TRBJ2-1, with D maybe TRBD2 (5 bases). V was cut by 4 bases and J by 2 bases, with 12 bases left in between. This CDR3 is built from 15 residues. Germline CDR1 LNHNV, CDR2 YYDKDF (reference sequence).

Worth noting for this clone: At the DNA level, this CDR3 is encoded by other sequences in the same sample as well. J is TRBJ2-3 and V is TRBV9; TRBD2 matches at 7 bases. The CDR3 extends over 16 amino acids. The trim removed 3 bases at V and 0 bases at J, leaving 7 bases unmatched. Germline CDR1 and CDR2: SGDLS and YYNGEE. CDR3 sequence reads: CASSALAGLSTDTQYF. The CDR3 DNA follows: TGTGCCAGCAGCGCGTTAGCGGGCCTTAGCACAGATACGCAGTATTTT.

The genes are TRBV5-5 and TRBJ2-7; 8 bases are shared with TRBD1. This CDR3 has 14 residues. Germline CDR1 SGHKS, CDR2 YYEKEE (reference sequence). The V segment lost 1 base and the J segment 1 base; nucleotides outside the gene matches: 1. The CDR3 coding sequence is TGTGCCAGCAGCTTGCGGACAGGGTCCTACGAGCAGTACTTC. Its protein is CASSLRTGSYEQYF.

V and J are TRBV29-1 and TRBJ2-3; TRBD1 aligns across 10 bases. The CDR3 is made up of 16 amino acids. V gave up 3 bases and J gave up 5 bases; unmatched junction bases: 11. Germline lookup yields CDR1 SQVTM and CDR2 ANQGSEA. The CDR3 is CSVEGHHGQGGDTQYF. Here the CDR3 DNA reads TGCAGCGTTGAGGGCCACCACGGACAGGGGGGAGATACGCAGTATTTT.

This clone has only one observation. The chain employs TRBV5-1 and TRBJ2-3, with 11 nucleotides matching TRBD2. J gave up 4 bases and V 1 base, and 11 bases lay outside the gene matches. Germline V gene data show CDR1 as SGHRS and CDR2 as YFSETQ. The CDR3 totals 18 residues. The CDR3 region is CASSLRPTSGSGSDTQYF. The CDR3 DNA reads TGCGCCAGCAGCTTGCGGCCTACTAGCGGGAGTGGGTCAGATACGCAGTATTTT.

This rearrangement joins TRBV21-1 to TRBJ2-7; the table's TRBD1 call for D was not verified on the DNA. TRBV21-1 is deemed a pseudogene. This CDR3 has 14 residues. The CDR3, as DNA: TGTGCCAGCAGCAATGTAGGAGACAGGAAGGAGCAGTACTTC. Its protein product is CASSNVGDRKEQYF.

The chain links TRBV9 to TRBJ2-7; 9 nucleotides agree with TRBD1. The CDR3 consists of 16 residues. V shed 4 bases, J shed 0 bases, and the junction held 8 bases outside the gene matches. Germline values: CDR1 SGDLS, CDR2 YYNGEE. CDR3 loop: CASSLDAGQGSYEQYF. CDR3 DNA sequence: TGTGCCAGCAGCCTCGACGCGGGACAGGGCTCCTACGAGCAGTACTTC.

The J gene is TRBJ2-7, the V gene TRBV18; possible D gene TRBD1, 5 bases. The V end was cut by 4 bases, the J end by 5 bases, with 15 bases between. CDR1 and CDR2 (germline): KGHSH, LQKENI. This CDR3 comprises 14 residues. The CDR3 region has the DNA TGTGCCAGCTCACGAGAGCAGGGAATGGACGAGCAGTACTTC. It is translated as CASSREQGMDEQYF.